Described below is a single TCR beta chain sequence and its context. This record belongs to a study of blood T cell repertoires in COVID-19. Study background: Sources were T cells, B-cell-depleted T cells, or PBMCs; the material itself was cDNA or gDNA.

As originally analysed: By means of reference gene primer amplification, nucleated cell counts were estimated. TCRdb keeps only in-frame clones here, not all; method: immunoSEQ multiplex PCR. The D gene and trimming were derived from the DNA, and the V and J assignments and clone size from that table. The sample holds about 97,000 clones, approximately 89% seen once. The V gene's germline CDR1 is SGHTS and CDR2 YDEGEE. This CDR3 contains 15 residues. V shed 5 bases and J 3 bases; nucleotides not matched to a gene: 11. The sequenced sample consisted of peripheral blood. The receptor was derived from a woman in her 30s with acute or convalescent COVID-19. The chain links TRBV5-8 to TRBJ2-7; 7 bases are shared with TRBD1. In DNA, the CDR3 is TGTGCCAGCAGACCCGAGGGGGCGAAAGTCTACGAGCAGTACTTC. Translated: CASRPEGAKVYEQYF.